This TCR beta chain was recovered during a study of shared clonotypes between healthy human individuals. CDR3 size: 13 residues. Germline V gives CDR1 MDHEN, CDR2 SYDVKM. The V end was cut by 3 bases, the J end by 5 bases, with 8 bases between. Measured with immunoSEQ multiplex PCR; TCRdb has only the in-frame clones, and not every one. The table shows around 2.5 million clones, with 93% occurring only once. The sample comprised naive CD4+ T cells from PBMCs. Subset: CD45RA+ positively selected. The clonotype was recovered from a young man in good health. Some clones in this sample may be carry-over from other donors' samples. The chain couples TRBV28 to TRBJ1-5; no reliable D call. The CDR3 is CASSFWADQPQHF. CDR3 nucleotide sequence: TGTGCCAGCAGTTTCTGGGCGGATCAGCCCCAGCATTTT. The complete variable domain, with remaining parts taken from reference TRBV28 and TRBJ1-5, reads DVKVTQSSRYLVKRTGEKVFLECVQDMDHENMFWYRQDPGLGLRLIYFSYDVKMKEKGDIPEGYSVSREKKERFSLILESASTNQTSMYLCASSFWADQPQHFGDGTRLSIL.